This entry lists 29 T cell receptor beta chains sequenced from one sample in a study of T cells in Graves' hyperthyroidism and ophthalmopathy. Regions amplified from RNA transcripts were the TCR beta CDR3 regions. HTBI primers were employed in a first-round RT-PCR of the TCR CDR3. MiXCR was run by TCRdb on the multiplex PCR reads, yielding one entry per CDR3 protein. The sample yields hundreds of thousands of distinct CDR3 sequences, roughly a third seen once. Sequencing was carried out using blood. The receptor source for this set is a woman in her 40s with Graves' hyperthyroidism.

This clonotype was seen repeatedly, ten times or more. The chain links TRBV10-3 to TRBJ1-1; D is ambiguous. CDR1 is ENHRY, CDR2 SYGVKD, per germline. This CDR3 region has 13 residues. The ends were cut back, 8 bases at V and 4 bases at J, with 14 bases in the middle. This chain's CDR3 is CAILGPGRTEAFF. CDR3 DNA sequence: TGTGCCATCTTAGGCCCGGGTCGCACTGAAGCTTTCTTT.

On this clonotype: Germline and junction disagree at one end, which may indicate a read error. The chain uses TRBV10-3 and TRBJ1-6; 12 nucleotides align to TRBD1. The CDR3 spans 18 residues. Germline CDR1 reads ENHRY; CDR2 reads SYGVKD. The CDR3 protein is CASSERDRGQGYNSPLHF. CDR3 in DNA: TGTGCCAGCAGTGAAAGGGACAGGGGGCAAGGGTATAATTCACCCCTCCACTTT.

With respect to this clonotype: A much larger clone lies a single base off, so this may be a read error. V gene TRBV5-6 combines with J gene TRBJ1-2; D perhaps matches TRBD1 (6 bases). CDR1 SGHDT and CDR2 YYEEEE come from the germline V gene. This CDR3 spans 16 amino acids. The chain's CDR3 is CAGSSLGAEALYGYTF. CDR3 in DNA: TGTGCCGGCAGCTCTTTGGGGGCGGAAGCCCTCTATGGCTACACCTTC.

The V gene is TRBV5-4, the J gene TRBJ1-1; D not certain. The CDR3 covers 17 residues. Germline V gene sequence: CDR1 SGHNT, CDR2 YYREEE (reference sequence). Trimming shortened V by 10 bases and J by 0 bases, and 25 bases separated the two germline ends. CDR3 sequence (DNA): TGTGCCTATAAAACCCCTCGGGTATACGGGTTGAACACTGAAGCTTTCTTT. Residues: CAYKTPRVYGLNTEAFF.

In its sample, this clonotype was seen once. V usage is TRBV24-1 and J usage is TRBJ2-7; 9 nucleotides match TRBD2. The better agreement between TRBJ2-1 and the DNA end casts doubt on the J call. This CDR3 region has 14 residues. CDR1 is KGHDR, CDR2 SFDVKD, per germline. In nucleotides, the CDR3 is TGTGCCACCAGTGACCCAAGCGGGAGGCTTGAGCAGTTCTTC. This codes for CATSDPSGRLEQFF.

The sample holds a few counts of this clonotype. The junction departs from the called germline gene at one end, perhaps through a read error. The genes are TRBV7-2 and TRBJ2-7; TRBD1 is a possible D gene (6 bases). The CDR3 spans 16 residues. Germline values: CDR1 SGHTA, CDR2 FQGNSA. In nucleotides, the CDR3 is TGCGCCAGCAGCCTAATCCTAGGAAGGGGGTCCTACGAGCAGTACTTC. Translating it yields CASSLILGRGSYEQYF. The whole variable domain, remainder taken from reference TRBV7-2 and TRBJ2-7, is GAGVSQSPSNKVTEKGKDVELRCDPISGHTALYWYRQSLGQGLEFLIYFQGNSAPDKSGLPSDRFSAERTGGSVSTLTIQRTQQEDSAVYLCASSLILGRGSYEQYFGPGTRLTVT.

This clonotype appeared many times. This chain uses TRBV6-5 with TRBJ1-6; D is ambiguous. This CDR3 region has 12 residues. Trimming stripped 2 bases from V and 15 bases from J, with 11 bases between. Germline loops: CDR1 MNHEY, CDR2 SVGAGI. CDR3 nucleotide sequence: TGTGCCAGCAGTTACGGACGTCGTAACCTCCACTTT. Its protein product is CASSYGRRNLHF.

In its sample, this clonotype was seen many times. V gene TRBV12-3 or TRBV12-4 combines with J gene TRBJ2-5; no reliable D call. CDR3 length: 12 residues. V was shortened by 7 bases and J by 5 bases, with 11 bases between the two germline ends. The CDR3 DNA reads as TGTGCCAGCATGCTGGGTCTGGAGACCCAGTACTTC. It translates to CASMLGLETQYF.

V and J are TRBV25-1 and TRBJ1-1; weak D call: TRBD1 (6 bases). The length of the CDR3 is 16 residues. Germline V lookup: CDR1 MGHDK, CDR2 SYGVNS. The ends were cut back, 3 bases at V and 1 base at J, with 15 bases in the middle. The CDR3 loop is CASSEGGNRQNTEAFF. The CDR3, as DNA: TGTGCCAGCAGTGAGGGGGGCAACCGGCAGAACACTGAAGCTTTCTTT.

This clonotype occurred once. The chain links TRBV11-2 to TRBJ2-5; D tentatively reads TRBD1 or TRBD2 (5 bases each). The CDR3 is 15 amino acids. Germline assignment: CDR1 SGHAT and CDR2 FQNNGV. Trimming stripped 6 bases from V and 2 bases from J, with 16 bases between. In nucleotides, the CDR3 is TGTGCCAGCAGACTTTCCGGGACGCTGCAAGAGACCCAGTACTTC. It yields the protein CASRLSGTLQETQYF.

The table lists this clonotype with a count of one. This sequence joins TRBV6-1 and TRBJ2-2, with TRBD2 as a possible D gene (6 bases). Trimming shortened V by 8 bases and J by 6 bases, and 25 bases separated the two germline ends. The CDR3 sequence is 17 residues long. Germline CDR1 reads MNHNS; CDR2 reads SASEGT. CDR3 in DNA: TGTGCCAGCCGCGGGGCCGCGTTTCCGCTGGACCCCGGGGAGCTGTTTTTT. Translating it yields CASRGAAFPLDPGELFF.

Notes on this clonotype: A junction boundary mismatches the germline segment, possibly from a read error. The rearrangement joins TRBV24-1 to TRBJ1-2; D is perhaps TRBD1 (6 bases). This CDR3 has 15 residues. Per the germline V gene, CDR1 is KGHDR and CDR2 is SFDVKD. DNA of the CDR3: TGTGCCACCAGTGATTTGGCGGGGGCCCTTAATGGCCACACCTTC. Protein product: CATSDLAGALNGHTF.

This clonotype was observed at least ten times. This chain links TRBV2 with TRBJ2-2; tentative D call: TRBD1 (5 bases). Deletions cut 5 bases from V and 11 bases from J, with 15 bases between. Germline V CDR1 and CDR2: SNHLY, FYNNEI. The CDR3 runs to 13 residues. For the CDR3, the DNA is TGTGCCAGCAGTCGACTCCGACAGACCGAGCTGTTTTTT. Translated: CASSRLRQTELFF.

This clonotype showed up just a few times. The gene calls are TRBV10-3 and TRBJ2-1, with 11 bases fitting TRBD2. The CDR3 spans 14 residues. CDR1 ENHRY and CDR2 SYGVKD come from the germline V gene. The junction had 8 bases not matched to a gene; V was cut back by 10 bases and J by 6 bases. Written as DNA, the CDR3 is TGTGCCACAGCGACTAGCGGGACCCCCAATGAGCAGTTCTTC. Residues: CATATSGTPNEQFF.

This clonotype was observed at least ten times. The rearrangement uses TRBV7-9 and TRBJ2-2; tentative D call: TRBD1 (6 bases). The V end was cut by 2 bases, the J end by 0 bases, with 13 bases between. Germline V CDR1 and CDR2: SEHNR, FQNEAQ (reference sequence). This CDR3 has 17 amino acids. CDR3 bases: TGTGCCAGCAGCTTAACAGGGTTGACGCCGAACACCGGGGAGCTGTTTTTT. Its translation is CASSLTGLTPNTGELFF.

This clonotype was counted between two and nine times. This chain links TRBV20-1 with TRBJ1-5; D is ambiguous. Germline CDR1 is DFQATT and CDR2 is SNEGSKA (reference sequence). V shed 6 bases and J shed 1 base, with 16 bases lying between them. This CDR3 has 15 residues. The CDR3 sequence: CSASPGELSNQPQHF. The CDR3, as DNA: TGCAGTGCCTCCCCTGGGGAACTGAGCAATCAGCCCCAGCATTTT.

This chain connects TRBV2 to TRBJ1-6, with 7 bases that match TRBD1. This CDR3 is built from 16 residues. Germline CDR1 SNHLY, CDR2 FYNNEI. J lost 7 bases, V lost 7 bases, and 13 bases had no gene match. The DNA for the CDR3 is TGTGCCAGCACCAGCGGACAGGACGCTACAAATTCACCCCTCCACTTT. It is translated as CASTSGQDATNSPLHF.

About this clonotype: This could be a read error, since a much larger clone is one nucleotide away. The chain carries TRBV11-2 and TRBJ2-7; D is perhaps TRBD2 (5 bases). The CDR3 runs 13 residues. Germline V lookup: CDR1 SGHAT, CDR2 FQNNGV. In DNA, the CDR3 is TGTGCCGGCAGCGGAGGCACAGAATACGAGCAGTACTTC. Its protein is CAGSGGTEYEQYF.

The chain carries TRBV11-2 and TRBJ1-1; no clear D. The CDR3 runs 14 residues. Looked up from germline, CDR1 is SGHAT and CDR2 is FQNNGV. V lost 5 bases to trimming and J lost 3 bases, with 13 bases between them. The CDR3 reads CASSLLPRDTEAFF. Written as DNA, the CDR3 is TGTGCCAGCAGCCTGCTGCCCCGGGACACTGAAGCTTTCTTT.

Turning to this clonotype: This may arise from a read error, as a much more abundant clone is one base away. This chain uses TRBV7-9 with TRBJ2-7, with a possible D match to TRBD1 (6 bases). There are 14 residues in the CDR3. Per the germline V gene, CDR1 is SEHNR and CDR2 is FQNEAQ (reference sequence). The CDR3 protein is CASRTTGMIDEQHF. Written as DNA, the CDR3 is TGTGCCAGCAGAACGACAGGTATGATCGACGAGCAGCACTTC.

The chain employs TRBV6-1 and TRBJ1-1; 9 positions match TRBD1. Germline CDR1 MNHNS, CDR2 SASEGT. With 6 bases clipped from V and 5 bases from J, the junction kept 13 bases outside the gene matches. The CDR3 has 16 amino acids. CDR3: CASSQGTGQQRTEAFF. For the CDR3, the DNA is TGTGCCAGCAGCCAAGGGACAGGGCAACAGAGGACTGAAGCTTTCTTT.

This clonotype was picked up a small number of times. The CDR3 DNA reads TGCGCCAGTATCGGACGTCGGGCTGAAGCTTTCTTT. Translated, it gives CASIGRRAEAFF. J is TRBJ1-1 and V is TRBV4-3; D remains unclear. The ends were cut back, 9 bases at V and 6 bases at J, with 14 bases in the middle. The CDR3 has 12 amino acids. CDR1 LGHNA and CDR2 YSLEER come from the germline V gene.

This clonotype was counted once. Given a much more abundant clone one base away, this may be a read error. CDR3 DNA: TGTGCCAGCAGCCGCAGGGCTGCGAACACCGAGGAGCTGTTTTTT. Translating it yields CASSRRAANTEELFF. The chain has TRBV25-1 and TRBJ2-2; D is possibly TRBD1 (5 bases). The CDR3 is 15 residues long. The germline CDR1 and CDR2 sequences are MGHDK and SYGVNS.

This clonotype has only a few counts. This sequence joins TRBV19 and TRBJ1-1, with 7 bases that match TRBD1. The J segment lost 0 bases and the V segment lost 7 bases, leaving 11 bases of the junction unmatched. Looked up from germline, CDR1 is LNHDA and CDR2 is SQIVND (reference sequence). The CDR3 spans 16 residues. The CDR3 DNA reads TGTGCCAGTACCCCGAACTGGGACAGATTGAACACTGAAGCTTTCTTT. Residues: CASTPNWDRLNTEAFF.

This clonotype has at least ten counts. V usage is TRBV6-6 and J usage is TRBJ1-6; weak D call: TRBD1 (5 bases). Germline V lookup: CDR1 MNHNY, CDR2 SVGAGI (reference sequence). There are 14 residues in the CDR3. Trimming shortened V by 1 base and J by 9 bases, and 10 bases separated the two germline ends. CDR3 sequence (DNA): TGTGCCAGCAGTTACTTAGGGGAGGGTTCACCCCTCCACTTT. It is translated as CASSYLGEGSPLHF.

The chain uses TRBV5-8 and TRBJ1-3; D not resolved. The V end was cut by 4 bases, the J end by 0 bases, with 11 bases between. The length of the CDR3 is 15 residues. From germline, CDR1 is SGHTS and CDR2 YDEGEE. This chain's CDR3 is CASSTRKSSGNTIYF. Written as DNA, the CDR3 is TGTGCCAGCAGCACACGGAAGTCCTCTGGAAACACCATATATTTT.

Concerning this clonotype itself: A read error may be the cause here, since a much bigger clone is one base away. The chain is built from TRBV20-1 and TRBJ2-5; D possibly corresponds to TRBD1 (6 bases). This CDR3 has 15 residues. Germline-derived CDR1 and CDR2 are DFQATT and SNEGSKA (reference sequence). This CDR3 reads CSVPQRRMGAEAQYF. CDR3 in DNA: TGCAGTGTACCCCAGCGTAGGATGGGGGCAGAGGCCCAGTACTTC.

This chain connects TRBV25-1 to TRBJ1-3, with TRBD1 identical over 7 bases. With 5 bases clipped from V and 3 bases from J, the junction kept 7 bases outside the gene matches. The CDR3 covers 15 residues. The germline CDR1 and CDR2 sequences are MGHDK and SYGVNS. Written as DNA, the CDR3 is TGTGCCAGCAGTTCACAGGGGAGGGATGGAAACACCATATATTTT. Translating gives CASSSQGRDGNTIYF. The whole variable domain, remainder taken from reference TRBV25-1 and TRBJ1-3, is EADIYQTPRYLVIGTGKKITLECSQTMGHDKMYWYQQDPGMELHLIHYSYGVNSTEKGDLSSESTVSRIRTEHFPLTLESARPSHTSQYLCASSSQGRDGNTIYFGEGSWLTVV.

About this clonotype: The junction departs from the called germline gene at one end, perhaps through a read error. This rearrangement joins TRBV7-9 to TRBJ2-7, with D unclear. From germline, CDR1 is SEHNR and CDR2 FQNEAQ (reference sequence). CDR3 length: 14 residues. The CDR3 bases are TGCGCCAGCAGCCAAGAAGGACGAACCTACGAGCAGTACTTC. Amino acid sequence: CASSQEGRTYEQYF.